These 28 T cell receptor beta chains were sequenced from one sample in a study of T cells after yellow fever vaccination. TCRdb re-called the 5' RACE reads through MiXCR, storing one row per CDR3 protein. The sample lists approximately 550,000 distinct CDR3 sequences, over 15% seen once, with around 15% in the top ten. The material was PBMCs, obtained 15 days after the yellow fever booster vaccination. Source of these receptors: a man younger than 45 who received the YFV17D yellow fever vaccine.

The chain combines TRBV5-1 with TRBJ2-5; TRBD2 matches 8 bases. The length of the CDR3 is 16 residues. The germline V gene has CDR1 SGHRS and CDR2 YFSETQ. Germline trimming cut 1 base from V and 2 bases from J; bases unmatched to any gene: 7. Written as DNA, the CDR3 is TGCGCCAGCAGCTTGCAGCCCAGCGGGAGTCAAGAGACCCAGTACTTC. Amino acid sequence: CASSLQPSGSQETQYF.

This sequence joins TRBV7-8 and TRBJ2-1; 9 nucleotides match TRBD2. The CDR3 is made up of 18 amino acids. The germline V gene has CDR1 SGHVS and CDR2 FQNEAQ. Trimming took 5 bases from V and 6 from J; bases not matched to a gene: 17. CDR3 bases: TGTGCCAGCAGCGGGGGACTAGCTAGGGTAGGTGGTTCCAATGAGCAGTTCTTC. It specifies CASSGGLARVGGSNEQFF.

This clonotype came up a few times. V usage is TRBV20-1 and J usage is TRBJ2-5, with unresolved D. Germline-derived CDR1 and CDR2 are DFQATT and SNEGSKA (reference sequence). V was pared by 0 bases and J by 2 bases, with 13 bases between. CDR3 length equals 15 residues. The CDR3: CSARDPRPEQETQYF. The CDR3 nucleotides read TGCAGTGCTAGAGACCCCCGGCCCGAACAAGAGACCCAGTACTTC.

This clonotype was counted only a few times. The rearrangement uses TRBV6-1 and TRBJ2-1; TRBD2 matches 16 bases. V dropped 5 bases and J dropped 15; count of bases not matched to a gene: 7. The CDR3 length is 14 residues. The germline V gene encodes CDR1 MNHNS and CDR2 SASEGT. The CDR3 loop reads CASSPGLAGGKLFF. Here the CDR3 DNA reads TGTGCCAGCAGTCCGGGACTAGCGGGAGGGAAGCTGTTCTTC.

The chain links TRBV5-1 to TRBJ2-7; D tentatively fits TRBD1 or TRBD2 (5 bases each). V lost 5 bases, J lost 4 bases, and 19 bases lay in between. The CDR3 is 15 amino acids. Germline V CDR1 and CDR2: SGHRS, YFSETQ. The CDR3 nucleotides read TGCGCCAGCAGTCCTTCCGGGACGCGAGGTTACGAGCAGTACTTC. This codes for CASSPSGTRGYEQYF. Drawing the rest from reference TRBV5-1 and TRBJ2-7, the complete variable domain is KAGVTQTPRYLIKTRGQQVTLSCSPISGHRSVSWYQQTPGQGLQFLFEYFSETQRNKGNFPGRFSGRQFSNSRSEMNVSTLELGDSALYLCASSPSGTRGYEQYFGPGTRLTVT.

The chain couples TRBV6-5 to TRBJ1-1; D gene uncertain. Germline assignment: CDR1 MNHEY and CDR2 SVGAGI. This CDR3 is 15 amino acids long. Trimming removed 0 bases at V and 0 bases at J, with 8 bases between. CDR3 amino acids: CASSYSNSVNTEAFF. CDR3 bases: TGTGCCAGCAGTTACTCAAACAGTGTGAACACTGAAGCTTTCTTT.

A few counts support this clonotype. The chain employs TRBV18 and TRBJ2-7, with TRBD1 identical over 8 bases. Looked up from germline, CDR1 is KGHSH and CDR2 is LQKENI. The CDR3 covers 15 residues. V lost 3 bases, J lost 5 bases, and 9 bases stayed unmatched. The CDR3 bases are TGTGCCAGCTCACCCGGAACAGGGGGTGGGAACGAGCAGTACTTC. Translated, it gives CASSPGTGGGNEQYF.

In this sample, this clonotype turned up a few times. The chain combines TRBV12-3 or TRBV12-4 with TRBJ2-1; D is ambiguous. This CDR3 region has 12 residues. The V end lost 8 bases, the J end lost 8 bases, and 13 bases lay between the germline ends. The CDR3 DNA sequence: TGTGCCAGCCGGTTAGGCAGCGATGAGCAGTTCTTC. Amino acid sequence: CASRLGSDEQFF.

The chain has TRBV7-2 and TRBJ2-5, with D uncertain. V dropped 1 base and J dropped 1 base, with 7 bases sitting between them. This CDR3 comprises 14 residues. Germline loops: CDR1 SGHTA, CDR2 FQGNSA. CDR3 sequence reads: CASSLVSSQETQYF. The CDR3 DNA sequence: TGTGCCAGCAGCTTAGTTTCCAGCCAAGAGACCCAGTACTTC.

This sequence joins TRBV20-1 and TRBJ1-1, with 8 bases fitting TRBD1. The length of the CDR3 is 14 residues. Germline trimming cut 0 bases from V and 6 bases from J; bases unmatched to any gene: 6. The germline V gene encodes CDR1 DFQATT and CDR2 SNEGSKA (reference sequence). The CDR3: CSAREPGGEAEAFF. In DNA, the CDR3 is TGCAGTGCTAGAGAACCAGGGGGCGAAGCTGAAGCTTTCTTT.

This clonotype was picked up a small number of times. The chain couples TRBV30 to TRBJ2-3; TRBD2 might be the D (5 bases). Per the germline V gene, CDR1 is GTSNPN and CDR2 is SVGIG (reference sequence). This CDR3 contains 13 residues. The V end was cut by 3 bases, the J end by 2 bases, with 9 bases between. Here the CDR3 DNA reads TGTGCCTGGAGACTAGATAACACAGATACGCAGTATTTT. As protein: CAWRLDNTDTQYF.

CDR3 DNA sequence: TGCGCCAGCCACGGGGACGGAGGAAACTACGAGCAGTACTTC. Translating gives CASHGDGGNYEQYF. V and J are TRBV5-1 and TRBJ2-7; the D gene could be TRBD1 or TRBD2 (5 bases each). Trimming removed 7 bases from V and 3 bases from J, with 17 bases in between. Per the germline V gene, CDR1 is SGHRS and CDR2 is YFSETQ. The length of the CDR3 is 14 residues.

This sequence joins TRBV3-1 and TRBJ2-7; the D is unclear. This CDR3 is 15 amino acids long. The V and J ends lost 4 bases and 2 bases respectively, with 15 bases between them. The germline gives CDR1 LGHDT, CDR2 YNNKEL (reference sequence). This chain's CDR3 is CASSPKIAVTYEQYF. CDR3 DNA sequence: TGTGCCAGCAGCCCTAAAATAGCTGTAACCTACGAGCAGTACTTC.

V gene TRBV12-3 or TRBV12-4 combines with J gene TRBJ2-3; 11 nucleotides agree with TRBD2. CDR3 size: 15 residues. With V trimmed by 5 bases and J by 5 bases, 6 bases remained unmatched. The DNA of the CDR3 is TGTGCCAGCAGTCAACACGGGACTAGCGGAGATACGCAGTATTTT. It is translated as CASSQHGTSGDTQYF.

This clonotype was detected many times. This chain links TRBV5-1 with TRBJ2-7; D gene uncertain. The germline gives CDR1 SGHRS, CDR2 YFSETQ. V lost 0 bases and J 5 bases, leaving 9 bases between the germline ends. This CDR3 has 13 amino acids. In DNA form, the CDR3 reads TGCGCCAGCAGCTTGGGACAAGGAGACGAGCAGTACTTC. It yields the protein CASSLGQGDEQYF.

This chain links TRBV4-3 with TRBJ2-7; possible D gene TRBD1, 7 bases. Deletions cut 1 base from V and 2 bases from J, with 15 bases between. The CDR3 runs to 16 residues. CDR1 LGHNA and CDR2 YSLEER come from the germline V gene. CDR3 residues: CASSQAGGLGTYEQYF. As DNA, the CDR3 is TGCGCCAGCAGCCAAGCAGGGGGACTGGGCACCTACGAGCAGTACTTC.

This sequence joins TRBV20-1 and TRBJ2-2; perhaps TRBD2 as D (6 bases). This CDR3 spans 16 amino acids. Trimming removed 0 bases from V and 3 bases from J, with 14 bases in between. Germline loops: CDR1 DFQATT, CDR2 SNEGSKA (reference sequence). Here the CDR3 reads CSARDSGGIYTGELFF. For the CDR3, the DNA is TGCAGTGCTAGAGACTCTGGCGGGATATACACCGGGGAGCTGTTTTTT.

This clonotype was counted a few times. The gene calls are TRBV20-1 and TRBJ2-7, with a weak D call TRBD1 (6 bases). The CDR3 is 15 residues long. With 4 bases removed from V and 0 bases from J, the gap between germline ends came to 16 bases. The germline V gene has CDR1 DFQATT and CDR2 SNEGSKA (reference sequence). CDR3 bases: TGCAGTGCTATACAGGGTACCGCTAGCTCCTACGAGCAGTACTTC. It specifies CSAIQGTASSYEQYF.

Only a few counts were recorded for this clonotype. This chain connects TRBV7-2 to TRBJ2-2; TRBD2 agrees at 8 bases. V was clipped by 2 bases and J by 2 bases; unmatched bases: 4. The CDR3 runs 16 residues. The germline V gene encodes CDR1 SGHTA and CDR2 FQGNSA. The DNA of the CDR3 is TGTGCCAGCAGCTTACAACTAGCGGCAAACACCGGGGAGCTGTTTTTT. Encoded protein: CASSLQLAANTGELFF.

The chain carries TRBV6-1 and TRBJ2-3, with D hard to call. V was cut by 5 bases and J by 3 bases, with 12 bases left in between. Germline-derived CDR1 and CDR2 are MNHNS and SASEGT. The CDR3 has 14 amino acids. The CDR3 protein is CASSQRAGTDTQYF. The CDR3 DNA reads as TGTGCCAGCAGTCAAAGGGCCGGTACAGATACGCAGTATTTT.

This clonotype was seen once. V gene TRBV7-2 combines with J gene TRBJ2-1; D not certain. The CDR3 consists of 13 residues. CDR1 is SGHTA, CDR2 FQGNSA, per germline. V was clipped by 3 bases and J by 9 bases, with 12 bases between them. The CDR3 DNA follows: TGTGCCAGCAGCTTCCACAGAGAACGTGAGCAGTTCTTC. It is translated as CASSFHREREQFF.

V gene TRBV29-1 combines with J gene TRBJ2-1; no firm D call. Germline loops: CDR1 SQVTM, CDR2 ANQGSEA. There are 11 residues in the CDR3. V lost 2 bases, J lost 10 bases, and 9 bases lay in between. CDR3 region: CSVEFLDEQFF. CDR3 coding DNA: TGCAGCGTTGAATTCCTCGACGAGCAGTTCTTC.

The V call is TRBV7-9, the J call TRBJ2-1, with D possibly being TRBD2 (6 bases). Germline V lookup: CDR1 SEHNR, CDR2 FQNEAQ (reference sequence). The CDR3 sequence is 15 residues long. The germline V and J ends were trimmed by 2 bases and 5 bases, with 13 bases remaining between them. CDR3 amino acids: CASSLFGSPNNEQFF. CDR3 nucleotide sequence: TGTGCCAGCAGCTTATTCGGGAGCCCTAACAATGAGCAGTTCTTC. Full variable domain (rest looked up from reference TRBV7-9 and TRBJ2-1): DTGVSQNPRHKITKRGQNVTFRCDPISEHNRLYWYRQTLGQGPEFLTYFQNEAQLEKSRLLSDRFSAERPKGSFSTLEIQRTEQGDSAMYLCASSLFGSPNNEQFFGPGTRLTVL.

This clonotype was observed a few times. This chain's CDR3 is CSARLGTAVWVTEADTQYF. The CDR3 DNA reads TGCAGTGCTAGGTTGGGGACCGCCGTATGGGTTACGGAAGCAGATACGCAGTATTTT. This chain connects TRBV20-1 to TRBJ2-3; either TRBD1 or TRBD2 may fit D (5 bases each). The CDR3 totals 19 residues. Between the trimmed V and J ends, which lost 3 bases and 4 bases, there was a span of 29 bases. Looked up from germline, CDR1 is DFQATT and CDR2 is SNEGSKA (reference sequence).

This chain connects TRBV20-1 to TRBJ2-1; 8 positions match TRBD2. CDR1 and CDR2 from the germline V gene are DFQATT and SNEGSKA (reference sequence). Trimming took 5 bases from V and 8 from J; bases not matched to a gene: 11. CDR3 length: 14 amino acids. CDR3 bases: TGCAGTGCTGCCGGGACTAGGACGGATTATGAGCAGTTCTTC. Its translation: CSAAGTRTDYEQFF.

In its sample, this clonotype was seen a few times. The CDR3 protein is CASSQISVSTDTQYF. The CDR3 bases are TGCGCCAGCAGCCAAATCTCAGTTAGCACAGATACGCAGTATTTT. The rearrangement uses TRBV4-3 and TRBJ2-3; D is uncertain. This CDR3 spans 15 amino acids. The germline V gene encodes CDR1 LGHNA and CDR2 YSLEER. V shed 2 bases and J shed 0 bases, with 9 bases lying between them.

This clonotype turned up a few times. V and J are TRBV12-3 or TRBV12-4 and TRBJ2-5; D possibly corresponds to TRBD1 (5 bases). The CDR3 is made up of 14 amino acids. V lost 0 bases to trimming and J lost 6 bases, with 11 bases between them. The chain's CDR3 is CASSLAQGRQTQYF. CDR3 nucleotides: TGTGCCAGCAGTTTAGCGCAGGGTCGCCAGACCCAGTACTTC.

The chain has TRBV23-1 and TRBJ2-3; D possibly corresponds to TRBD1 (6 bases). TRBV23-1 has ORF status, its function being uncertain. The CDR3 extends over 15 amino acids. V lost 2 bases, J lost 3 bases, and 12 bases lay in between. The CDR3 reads CASSQRRTVTDTQYF. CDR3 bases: TGCGCCAGCAGTCAAAGGAGGACAGTAACAGATACGCAGTATTTT.